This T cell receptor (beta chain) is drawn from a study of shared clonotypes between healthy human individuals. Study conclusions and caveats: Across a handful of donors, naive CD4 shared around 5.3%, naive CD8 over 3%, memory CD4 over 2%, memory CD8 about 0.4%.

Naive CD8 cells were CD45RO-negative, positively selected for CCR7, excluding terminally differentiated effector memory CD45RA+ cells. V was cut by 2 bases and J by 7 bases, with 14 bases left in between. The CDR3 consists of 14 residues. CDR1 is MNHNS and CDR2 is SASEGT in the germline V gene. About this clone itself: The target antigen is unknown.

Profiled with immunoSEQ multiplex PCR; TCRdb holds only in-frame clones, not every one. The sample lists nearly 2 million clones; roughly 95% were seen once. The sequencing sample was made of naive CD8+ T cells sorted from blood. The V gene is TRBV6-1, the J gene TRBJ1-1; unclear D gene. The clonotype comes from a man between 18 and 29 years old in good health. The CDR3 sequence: CASSEQELGGEAFF. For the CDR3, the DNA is TGTGCCAGCAGTGAACAGGAGTTAGGAGGTGAAGCTTTCTTT.